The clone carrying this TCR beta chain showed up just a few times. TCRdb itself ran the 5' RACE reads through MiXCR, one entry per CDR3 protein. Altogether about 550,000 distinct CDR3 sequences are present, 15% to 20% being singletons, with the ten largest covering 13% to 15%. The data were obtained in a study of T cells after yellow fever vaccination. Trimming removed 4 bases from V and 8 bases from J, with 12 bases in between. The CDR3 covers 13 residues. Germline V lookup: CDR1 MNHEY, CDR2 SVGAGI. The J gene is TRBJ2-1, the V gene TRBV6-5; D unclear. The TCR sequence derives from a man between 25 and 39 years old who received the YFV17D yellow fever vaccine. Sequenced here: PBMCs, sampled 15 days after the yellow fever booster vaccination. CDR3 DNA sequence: TGTGCCAGCAGTTTCCGTATGTCCCATGAGCAGTTCTTC. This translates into CASSFRMSHEQFF.